This entry lists 5 T cell receptor beta chains sequenced from one sample in a study of T cell responses to AZD1222 COVID-19 vaccine. The protocol was immunoSEQ multiplex PCR, while the TCRdb copy is restricted to in-frame clones and leaves out a portion. The data show fewer than 150,000 clones, about 86% seen once. This material consisted of peripheral blood, taken 28 days after the second AZD1222 dose. These receptors originate from an adult who received the AZD1222 COVID-19 vaccine.

The chain employs TRBV6-5 and TRBJ1-4, with D possibly TRBD1 on 6 matching bases. This CDR3 has 15 residues. V was pared by 8 bases and J by 0 bases, with 13 bases between. Germline CDR1 is MNHEY and CDR2 is SVGAGI. CDR3 residues: CASSSGGATNEKLFF. The CDR3 DNA sequence: TGTGCCAGCTCTTCGGGGGGCGCAACTAATGAAAAACTGTTTTTT.

V and J are TRBV10-2 and TRBJ1-2; no reliable D call. This CDR3 spans 14 amino acids. Looked up from germline, CDR1 is WSHSY and CDR2 is SAAADI. Trimming took 0 bases from V and 6 from J, leaving 11 bases between them. This CDR3 is CASSESTSWDGYTF. For the CDR3, the DNA is TGCGCCAGCAGTGAGTCGACGAGTTGGGATGGCTACACCTTC.

The chain carries TRBV21-1 and TRBJ2-7; the DNA was not compared with TRBD1, the D call given in the table. TRBV21-1 is classified as a pseudogene. This CDR3 comprises 15 residues. This CDR3 is CASSKEDRGSYEQYF. CDR3 in DNA: TGTGCCAGCAGCAAAGAGGACAGGGGATCCTACGAGCAGTACTTC.

The V and J genes are TRBV10-3 and TRBJ1-4; 7 bases are shared with TRBD1. V shed 4 bases and J 4 bases; nucleotides not matched to a gene: 3. This CDR3 has 14 residues. From germline, CDR1 is ENHRY and CDR2 SYGVKD. CDR3 sequence (DNA): TGTGCCATCAGTGCGGGACAGCATAATGAAAAACTGTTTTTT. Translation: CAISAGQHNEKLFF.

The chain couples TRBV27 to TRBJ2-1, with D possibly being TRBD2 (6 bases). The CDR3 runs to 16 residues. Germline values: CDR1 MNHEY, CDR2 SMNVEV (reference sequence). Trimming stripped 0 bases from V and 3 bases from J, with 12 bases between. CDR3 residues: CASSLSGGIHYNEQFF. In DNA, the CDR3 is TGTGCCAGCAGTTTATCGGGCGGGATACACTACAATGAGCAGTTCTTC.